This record looks at one T cell receptor beta chain sequence and its context. Antigen specificity is unknown. This specimen belongs to a study of cytomegalovirus exposure and HLA in healthy donors. Findings of the study overall: Many donors shared some public TCRs, even though most TCR sequences were rare. It was confirmed in vitro that three of the CMV-associated chains were specific for CMV antigens.

The primer mix had 60 Vbeta and 13 Jbeta primers. Repertoires were generated with immunoSEQ multiplex PCR, while TCRdb's copy carries only in-frame clones and drops some. The sample spans around 76,000 clones; the ten largest clones claim 4% to 5.5%. Germline V gene lookup returns CDR1 MNHEY and CDR2 SVGAGI. This CDR3 spans 15 amino acids. J gave up 2 bases and V 7 bases, and 11 bases lay outside the gene matches. The source material was PBMCs. This chain connects TRBV6-5 to TRBJ2-7; TRBD1 matches at 7 bases. The clonotype comes from a middle-aged man in good health and CMV-seronegative. The CDR3 bases are TGTGCCAGCATTAAAAACAGGGGTTTCACCTACGAGCAGTACTTC. Its translation: CASIKNRGFTYEQYF.